What follows is one T cell receptor (beta chain) and its context. Its antigen is not known. V shed 4 bases, J shed 6 bases, and the junction held 6 bases outside the gene matches. Germline assignment: CDR1 SGDLS and CDR2 YYNGEE. The CDR3 is 14 residues long. The record originates from a study of shared clonotypes between healthy human individuals. General study findings and limits: It was expected that sequencing depth would affect clonotype sharing among donors. Clonotypes shared by all four donors outscored non-shared clonotypes in generation probability.

Generated by immunoSEQ multiplex PCR, the TCRdb table keeps only in-frame clones and is missing some. This sample has roughly 2.2 million clones, with approximately 93% found just once. Material for sequencing was naive CD4+ T cells from PBMCs. Subset of the sample: CD45RA+ positively selected. The rearrangement uses TRBV9 and TRBJ2-1; TRBD1 agrees at 8 bases. This clonotype was obtained from a man aged 18 to 29 in good health. Some clones in this sample may be carry-over from other donors' samples. In DNA, the CDR3 is TGTGCCAGCAGCCCCCGGACAGGGAGCAATGAGCAGTTCTTC. Translation gives CASSPRTGSNEQFF. Full variable domain (missing parts from reference TRBV9 and TRBJ2-1): DSGVTQTPKHLITATGQRVTLRCSPRSGDLSVYWYQQSLDQGLQFLIQYYNGEERAKGNILERFSAQQFPDLHSELNLSSLELGDSALYFCASSPRTGSNEQFFGPGTRLTVL.